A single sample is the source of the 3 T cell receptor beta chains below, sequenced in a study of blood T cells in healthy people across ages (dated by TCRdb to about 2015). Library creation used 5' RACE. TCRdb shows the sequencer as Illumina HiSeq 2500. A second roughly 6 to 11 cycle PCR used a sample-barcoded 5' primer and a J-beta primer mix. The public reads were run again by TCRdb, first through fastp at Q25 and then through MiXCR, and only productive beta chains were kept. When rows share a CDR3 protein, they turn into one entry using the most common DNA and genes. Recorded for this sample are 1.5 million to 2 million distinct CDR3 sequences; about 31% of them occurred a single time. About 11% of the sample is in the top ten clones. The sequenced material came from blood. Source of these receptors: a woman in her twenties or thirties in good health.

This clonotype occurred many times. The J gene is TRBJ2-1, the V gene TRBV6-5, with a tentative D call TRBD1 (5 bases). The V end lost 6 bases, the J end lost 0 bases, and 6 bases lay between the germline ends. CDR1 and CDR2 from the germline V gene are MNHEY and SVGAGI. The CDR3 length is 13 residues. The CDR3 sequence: CASRGVSYNEQFF. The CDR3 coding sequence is TGTGCCAGCAGAGGGGTCTCCTACAATGAGCAGTTCTTC.

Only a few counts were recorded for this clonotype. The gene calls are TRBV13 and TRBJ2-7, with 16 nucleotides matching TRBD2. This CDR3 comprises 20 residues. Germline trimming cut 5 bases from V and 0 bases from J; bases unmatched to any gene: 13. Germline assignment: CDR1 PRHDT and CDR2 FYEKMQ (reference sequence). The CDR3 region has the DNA TGTGCCAGCAGCGCGTCGCCGGGACTAGCGGGAGGGCCCCGCTCCTACGAGCAGTACTTC. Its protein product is CASSASPGLAGGPRSYEQYF.

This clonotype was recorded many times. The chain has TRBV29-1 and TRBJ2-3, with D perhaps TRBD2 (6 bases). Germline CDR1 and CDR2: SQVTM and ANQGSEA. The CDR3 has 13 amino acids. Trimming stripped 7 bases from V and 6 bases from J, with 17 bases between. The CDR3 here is CSAWGGAADTQYF. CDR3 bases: TGCAGCGCCTGGGGCGGGGCTGCGGATACGCAGTATTTT.